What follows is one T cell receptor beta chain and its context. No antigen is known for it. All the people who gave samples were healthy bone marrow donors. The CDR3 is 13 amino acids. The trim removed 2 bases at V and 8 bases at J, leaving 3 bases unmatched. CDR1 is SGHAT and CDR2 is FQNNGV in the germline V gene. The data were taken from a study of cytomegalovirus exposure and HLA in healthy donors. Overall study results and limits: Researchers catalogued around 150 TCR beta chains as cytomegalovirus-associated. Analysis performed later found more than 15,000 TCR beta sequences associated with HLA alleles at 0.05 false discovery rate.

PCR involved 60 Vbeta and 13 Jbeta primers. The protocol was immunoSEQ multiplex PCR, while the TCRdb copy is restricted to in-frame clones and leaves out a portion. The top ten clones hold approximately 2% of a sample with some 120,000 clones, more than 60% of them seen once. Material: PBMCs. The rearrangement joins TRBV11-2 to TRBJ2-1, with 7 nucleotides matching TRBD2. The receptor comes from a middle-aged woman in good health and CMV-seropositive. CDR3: CASSLSGGDEQFF. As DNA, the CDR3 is TGTGCCAGCAGCTTATCGGGGGGTGATGAGCAGTTCTTC. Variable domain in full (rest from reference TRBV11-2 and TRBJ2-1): EAGVAQSPRYKIIEKRQSVAFWCNPISGHATLYWYQQILGQGPKLLIQFQNNGVVDDSQLPKDRFSAERLKGVDSTLKIQPAKLEDSAVYLCASSLSGGDEQFFGPGTRLTVL.